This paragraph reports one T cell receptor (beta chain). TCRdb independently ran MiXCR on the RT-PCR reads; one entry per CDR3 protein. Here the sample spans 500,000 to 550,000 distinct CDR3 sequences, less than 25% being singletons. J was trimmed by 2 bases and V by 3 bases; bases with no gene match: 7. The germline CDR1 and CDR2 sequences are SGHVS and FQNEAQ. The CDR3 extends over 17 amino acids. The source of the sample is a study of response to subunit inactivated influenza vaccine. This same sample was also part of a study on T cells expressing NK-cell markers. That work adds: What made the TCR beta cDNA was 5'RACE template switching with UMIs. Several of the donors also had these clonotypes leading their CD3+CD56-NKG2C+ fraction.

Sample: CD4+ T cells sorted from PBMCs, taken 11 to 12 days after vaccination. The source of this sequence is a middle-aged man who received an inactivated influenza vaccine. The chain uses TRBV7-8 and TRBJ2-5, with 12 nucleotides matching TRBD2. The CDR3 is CASSLWTSGTQQETQYF. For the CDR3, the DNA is TGTGCCAGCAGCTTGTGGACTAGCGGGACTCAGCAAGAGACCCAGTACTTC.